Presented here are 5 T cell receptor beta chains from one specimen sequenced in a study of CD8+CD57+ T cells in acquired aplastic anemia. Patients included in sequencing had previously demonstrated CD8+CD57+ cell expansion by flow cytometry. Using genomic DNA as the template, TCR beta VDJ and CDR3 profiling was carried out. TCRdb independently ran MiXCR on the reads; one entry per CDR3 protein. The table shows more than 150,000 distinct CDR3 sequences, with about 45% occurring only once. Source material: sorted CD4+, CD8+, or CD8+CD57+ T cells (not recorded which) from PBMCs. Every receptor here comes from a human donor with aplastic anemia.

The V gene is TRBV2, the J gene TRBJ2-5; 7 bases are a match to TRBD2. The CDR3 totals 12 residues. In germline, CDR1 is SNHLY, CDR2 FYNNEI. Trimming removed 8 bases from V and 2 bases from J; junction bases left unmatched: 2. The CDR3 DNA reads TGTGCCAGCGGGGGGGTACAAGAGACCCAGTACTTC. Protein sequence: CASGGVQETQYF. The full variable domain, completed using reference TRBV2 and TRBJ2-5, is EPEVTQTPSHQVTQMGQEVILRCVPISNHLYFYWYRQILGQKVEFLVSFYNNEISEKSEIFDDQFSVERPDGSNFTLKIRSTKLEDSAMYFCASGGVQETQYFGPGTRLLVL.

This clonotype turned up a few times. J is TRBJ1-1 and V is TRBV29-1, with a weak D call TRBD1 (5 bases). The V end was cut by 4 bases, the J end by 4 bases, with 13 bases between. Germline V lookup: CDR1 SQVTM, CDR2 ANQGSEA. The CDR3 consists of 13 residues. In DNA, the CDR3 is TGCAGCGTTGTATTGGGGGGGAGCACTGAAGCTTTCTTT. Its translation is CSVVLGGSTEAFF.

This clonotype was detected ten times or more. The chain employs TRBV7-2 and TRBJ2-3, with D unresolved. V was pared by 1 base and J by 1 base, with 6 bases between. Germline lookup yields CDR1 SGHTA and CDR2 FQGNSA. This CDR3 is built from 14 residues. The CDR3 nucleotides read TGTGCCAGCAGCTTAGAGGACGGCACAGATACGCAGTATTTT. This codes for CASSLEDGTDTQYF.

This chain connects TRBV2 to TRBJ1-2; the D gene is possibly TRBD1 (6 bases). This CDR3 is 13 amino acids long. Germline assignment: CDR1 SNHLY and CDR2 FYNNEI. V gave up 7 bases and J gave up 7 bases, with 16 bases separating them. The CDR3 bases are TGTGCCAGCATCGACAGGAACTATCCTGGCTACACCTTC. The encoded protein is CASIDRNYPGYTF.

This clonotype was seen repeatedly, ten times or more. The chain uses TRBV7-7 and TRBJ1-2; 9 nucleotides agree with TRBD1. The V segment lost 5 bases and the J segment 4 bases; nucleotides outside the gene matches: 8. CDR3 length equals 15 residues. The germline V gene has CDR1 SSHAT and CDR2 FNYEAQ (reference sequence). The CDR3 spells CASSPLGTGRYGYTF. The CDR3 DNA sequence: TGTGCCAGCAGCCCACTGGGGACAGGGCGCTATGGCTACACCTTC.